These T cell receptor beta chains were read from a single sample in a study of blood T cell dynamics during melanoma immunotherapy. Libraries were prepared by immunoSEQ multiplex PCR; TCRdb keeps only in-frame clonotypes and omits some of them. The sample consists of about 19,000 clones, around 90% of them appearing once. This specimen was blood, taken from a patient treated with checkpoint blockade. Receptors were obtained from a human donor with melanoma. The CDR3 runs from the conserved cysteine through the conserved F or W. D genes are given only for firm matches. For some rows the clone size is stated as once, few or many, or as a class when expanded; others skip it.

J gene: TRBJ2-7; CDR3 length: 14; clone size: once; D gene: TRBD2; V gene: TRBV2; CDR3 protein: CASRPDGGGYEQYF; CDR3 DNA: TGTGCCAGCAGGCCCGACGGGGGAGGGTACGAGCAGTACTTC
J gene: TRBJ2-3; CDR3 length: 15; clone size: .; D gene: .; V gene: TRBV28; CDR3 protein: CASSTQRAGGDTQYF; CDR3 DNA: TGTGCCAGCAGCACCCAGCGGGCCGGAGGAGATACGCAGTATTTT
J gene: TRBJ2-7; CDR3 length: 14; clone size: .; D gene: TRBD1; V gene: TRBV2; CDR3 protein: CASNTGAISYEQYF; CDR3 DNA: TGTGCCAGCAATACAGGGGCCATCTCCTACGAGCAGTACTTC
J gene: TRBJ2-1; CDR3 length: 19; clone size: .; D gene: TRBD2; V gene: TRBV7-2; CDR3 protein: CASRLPTSGRGSSYNEQFF; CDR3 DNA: TGTGCCAGCAGGCTTCCTACTAGCGGGAGGGGGAGCTCCTACAATGAGCAGTTCTTC
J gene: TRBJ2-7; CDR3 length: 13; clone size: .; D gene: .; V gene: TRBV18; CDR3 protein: CASSLTGRHEQYF; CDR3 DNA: TGTGCCAGCTCACTTACAGGGAGGCACGAGCAGTACTTC
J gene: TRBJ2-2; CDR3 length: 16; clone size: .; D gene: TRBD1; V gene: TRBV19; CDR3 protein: CASSRGQGGYTGELFF; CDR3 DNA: TGTGCCAGTAGTAGGGGACAGGGGGGATACACCGGGGAGCTGTTTTTT
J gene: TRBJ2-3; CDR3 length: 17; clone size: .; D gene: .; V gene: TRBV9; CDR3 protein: CASSGIREPSFTDTQYF; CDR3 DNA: TGTGCCAGCAGCGGAATCCGGGAGCCATCTTTCACAGATACGCAGTATTTT
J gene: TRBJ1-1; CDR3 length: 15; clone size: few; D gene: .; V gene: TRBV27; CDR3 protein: CASSSPGREVTEAFF; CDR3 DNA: TGTGCCAGCAGTTCCCCCGGCAGGGAGGTCACTGAAGCTTTCTTT
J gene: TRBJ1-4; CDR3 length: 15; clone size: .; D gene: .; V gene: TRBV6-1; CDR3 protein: CASRDPSQTNEKLFF; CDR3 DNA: TGTGCCAGCAGGGACCCCTCGCAAACTAATGAAAAACTGTTTTTT
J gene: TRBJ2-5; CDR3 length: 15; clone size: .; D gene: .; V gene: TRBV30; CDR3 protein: CAWNLRRDFQETQYF; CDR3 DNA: TGTGCCTGGAATTTACGCCGGGACTTCCAAGAGACCCAGTACTTC
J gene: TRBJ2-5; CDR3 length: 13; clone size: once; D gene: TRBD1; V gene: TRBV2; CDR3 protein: CASSSDRGETQYF; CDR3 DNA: TGTGCCAGCAGTTCGGACAGGGGAGAGACCCAGTACTTC
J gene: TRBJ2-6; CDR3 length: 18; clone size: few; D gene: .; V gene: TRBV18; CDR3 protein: CASSLMPAPHSGANVLTF; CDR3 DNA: TGTGCCAGCTCACTCATGCCAGCGCCCCACTCTGGGGCCAACGTCCTGACTTTC
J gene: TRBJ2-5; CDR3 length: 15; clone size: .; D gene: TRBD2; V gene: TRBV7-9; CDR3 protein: CASSLTGRTSETQYF; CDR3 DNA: TGTGCCAGCAGCTTAACCGGGAGGACCTCTGAGACCCAGTACTTC
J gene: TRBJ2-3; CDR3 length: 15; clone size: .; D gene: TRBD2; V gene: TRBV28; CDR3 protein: CASKRSGLFTDTQYF; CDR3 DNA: TGTGCCAGCAAGAGATCGGGACTATTCACAGATACGCAGTATTTT
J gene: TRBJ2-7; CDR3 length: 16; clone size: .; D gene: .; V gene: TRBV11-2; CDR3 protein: CASSLVGGGTSYEQYF; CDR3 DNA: TGTGCCAGCAGCTTAGTAGGCGGCGGAACCTCCTACGAGCAGTACTTC
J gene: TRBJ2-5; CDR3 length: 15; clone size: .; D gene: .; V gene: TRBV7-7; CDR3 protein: CASSPYFRALETQYF; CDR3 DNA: TGTGCTAGCAGCCCGTATTTCAGGGCCTTAGAGACCCAGTACTTC
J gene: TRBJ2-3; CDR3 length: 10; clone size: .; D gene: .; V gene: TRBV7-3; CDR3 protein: CARRVNTQYF; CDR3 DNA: TGTGCCAGACGGGTAAATACGCAGTATTTT
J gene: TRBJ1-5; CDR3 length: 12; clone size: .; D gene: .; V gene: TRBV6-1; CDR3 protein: CASSEAQQPQHF; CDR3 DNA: TGTGCCAGCAGTGAAGCTCAACAGCCCCAGCATTTT
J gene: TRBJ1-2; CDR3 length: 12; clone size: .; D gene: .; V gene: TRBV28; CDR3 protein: CASSFQGDGYTF; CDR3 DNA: TGTGCCAGCAGTTTCCAGGGTGATGGCTACACCTTC
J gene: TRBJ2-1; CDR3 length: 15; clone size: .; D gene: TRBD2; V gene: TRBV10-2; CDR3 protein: CASRETSGRLNEQFF; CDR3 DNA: TGCGCCAGCAGGGAGACTAGCGGGAGGTTAAATGAGCAGTTCTTC
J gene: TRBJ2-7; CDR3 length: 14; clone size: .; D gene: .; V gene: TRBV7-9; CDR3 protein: CASSSRQELYEQYF; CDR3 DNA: TGTGCCAGCAGCTCACGACAGGAACTTTACGAGCAGTACTTC
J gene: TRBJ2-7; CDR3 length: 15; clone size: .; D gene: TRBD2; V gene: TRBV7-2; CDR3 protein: CASSQTSGSSYEQYF; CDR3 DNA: TGTGCCAGCAGCCAAACTAGCGGGAGCTCCTACGAGCAGTACTTC
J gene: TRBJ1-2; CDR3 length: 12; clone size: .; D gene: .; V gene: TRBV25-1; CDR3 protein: CASSPGDYGYTF; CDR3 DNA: TGTGCCAGCAGTCCCGGGGACTATGGCTACACCTTC
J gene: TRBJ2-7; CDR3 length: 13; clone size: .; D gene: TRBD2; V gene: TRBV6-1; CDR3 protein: CASSDRTSLEQYF; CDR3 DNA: TGTGCCAGCAGTGATCGGACTAGTCTCGAGCAGTACTTC
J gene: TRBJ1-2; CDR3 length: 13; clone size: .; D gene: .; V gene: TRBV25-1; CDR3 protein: CASTPGAAYGYTF; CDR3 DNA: TGTGCCAGCACCCCCGGAGCTGCCTATGGCTACACCTTC
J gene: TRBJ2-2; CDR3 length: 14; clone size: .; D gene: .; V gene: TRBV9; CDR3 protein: CASSVRQNTGELFF; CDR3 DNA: TGTGCCAGCAGCGTTCGCCAAAACACCGGGGAGCTGTTTTTT
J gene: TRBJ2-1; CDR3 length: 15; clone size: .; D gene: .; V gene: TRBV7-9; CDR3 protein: CASSLGGLAYNEQFF; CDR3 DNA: TGTGCCAGCAGCTTAGGGGGACTGGCTTACAATGAGCAGTTCTTC
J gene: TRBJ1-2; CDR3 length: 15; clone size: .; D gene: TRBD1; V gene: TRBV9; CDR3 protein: CASRGQGRTNYGYTF; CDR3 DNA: TGTGCCAGCAGGGGACAGGGGAGGACTAACTATGGCTACACCTTC
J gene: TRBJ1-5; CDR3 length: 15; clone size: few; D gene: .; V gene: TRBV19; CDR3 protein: CASSISREINQPQHF; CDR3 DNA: TGTGCCAGTAGTATTTCCAGGGAGATCAATCAGCCCCAGCATTTT
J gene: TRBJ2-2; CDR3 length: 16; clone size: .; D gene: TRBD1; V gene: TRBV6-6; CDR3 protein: CASSYSGQGRTGELFF; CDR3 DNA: TGTGCCAGCAGTTACTCGGGACAGGGAAGGACCGGGGAGCTGTTTTTT
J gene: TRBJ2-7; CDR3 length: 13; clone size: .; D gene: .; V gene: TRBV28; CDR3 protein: CASSLLISYEQYF; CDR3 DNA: TGTGCCAGCAGTTTATTAATCTCCTACGAGCAGTACTTC
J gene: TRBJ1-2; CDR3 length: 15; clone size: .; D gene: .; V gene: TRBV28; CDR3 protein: CASHRTRGPSYGYTF; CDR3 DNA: TGTGCCAGCCACCGTACGAGGGGCCCTTCTTATGGCTACACCTTC
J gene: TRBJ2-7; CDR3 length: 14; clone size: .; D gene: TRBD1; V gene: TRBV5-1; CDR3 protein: CASSLDRGENGQYF; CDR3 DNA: TGCGCCAGCAGCTTGGACAGGGGGGAGAATGGGCAGTACTTC
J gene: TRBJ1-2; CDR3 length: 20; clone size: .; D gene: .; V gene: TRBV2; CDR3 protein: CASEPIRGTTNPDQNYGYTF; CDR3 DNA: TGTGCCAGCGAACCCATTAGGGGTACAACTAATCCCGATCAGAATTATGGCTACACCTTC
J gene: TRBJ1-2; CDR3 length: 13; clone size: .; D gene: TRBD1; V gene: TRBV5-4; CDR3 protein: CASRGTGDYGYTF; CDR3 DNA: TGTGCCAGCAGAGGGACAGGGGATTATGGCTACACCTTC